This T cell receptor (beta chain) was sequenced during a study of shared clonotypes between healthy human individuals. Turning to the study itself: In total, the donors were a couple of women and a few men aged 18 to 49. Per-donor plates numbered three CD4 naive, three CD4 memory, two CD8 naive and one CD8 memory.

Using immunoSEQ multiplex PCR, the repertoire was profiled, and TCRdb retains in-frame clones only, with some absent. This sample has millions of clones, with more than 85% found just once. Germline lookup yields CDR1 MNHNS and CDR2 SASEGT. V lost 3 bases, J lost 6 bases, and 12 bases lay in between. This CDR3 contains 13 residues. This TCR derives from a man in his late teens or twenties in good health. Some clones in this sample may be carry-over from other donors' samples. The rearrangement uses TRBV6-1 and TRBJ2-7; maybe TRBD1 (5 bases). Sequences were obtained from naive CD4+ T cells from PBMCs. Specified subset: CD45RA+ positively selected. CDR3 in DNA: TGTGCCAGCAGTGACTCTTACAGGACCGAGCAGTACTTC. Its translation is CASSDSYRTEQYF.